One and the same sample provided the 20 T cell receptor beta chains below, sequenced in a study of early T cells in non-severe SARS-CoV-2 infection. TCRdb recomputed calls from the 5' RACE reads with MiXCR, one row per CDR3 protein. The data show 40,000 or so distinct CDR3 sequences, around 5.4% seen once. The sample was whole blood, taken at baseline. Receptor source: an adult who was a healthcare worker with PCR-confirmed SARS-CoV-2 infection or an uninfected control (not recorded which).

This clonotype was observed at least ten times. The rearrangement uses TRBV7-9 and TRBJ1-4; maybe TRBD1 (5 bases). Trimming cost V 3 bases and J 7 bases, with 12 bases left between them. The CDR3 has 14 residues. CDR1 and CDR2 (germline): SEHNR, FQNEAQ (reference sequence). The CDR3 protein is CASSFGSQGEKLFF. The CDR3 DNA reads as TGTGCCAGCAGCTTTGGGTCGCAGGGTGAAAAACTGTTTTTT.

This rearrangement joins TRBV27 to TRBJ1-6; D ambiguous. Trimming stripped 5 bases from V and 0 bases from J, with 17 bases between. This CDR3 is built from 18 residues. The germline gives CDR1 MNHEY, CDR2 SMNVEV (reference sequence). As DNA, the CDR3 is TGTGCCAGCAGTAGCTGGGGAGGGCGAAGCTCCTATAATTCACCCCTCCACTTT. This codes for CASSSWGGRSSYNSPLHF.

This clonotype has only a few counts. V usage is TRBV5-6 and J usage is TRBJ1-5, with 7 bases fitting TRBD1. The CDR3 loop spans 18 amino acids. Germline V gene data show CDR1 as SGHDT and CDR2 as YYEEEE. J gave up 3 bases and V 4 bases, and 16 bases lay outside the gene matches. CDR3 amino acids: CASSVGDRRRGHNQPQHF. The CDR3 nucleotides read TGTGCCAGCAGCGTTGGGGACCGCCGAAGGGGGCACAATCAGCCCCAGCATTTT. The full variable domain, with the rest looked up from reference TRBV5-6 and TRBJ1-5, is DAGVTQSPTHLIKTRGQQVTLRCSPKSGHDTVSWYQQALGQGPQFIFQYYEEEERQRGNFPDRFSGHQFPNYSSELNVNALLLGDSALYLCASSVGDRRRGHNQPQHFGDGTRLSIL.

This clonotype has at least ten counts. The genes are TRBV4-1 and TRBJ2-5, with a possible D match to TRBD2 (5 bases). V was pared by 4 bases and J by 10 bases, with 19 bases between. The CDR3 has 14 amino acids. Germline CDR1 and CDR2: MGHRA and YSYEKL. The CDR3 loop is CASSLTDRFGDQYF. The CDR3, as DNA: TGCGCCAGCAGCCTAACGGACCGCTTCGGGGACCAGTACTTC.

This clonotype came up a few times. The rearrangement joins TRBV3-1 to TRBJ2-1, with D tentatively TRBD2 (7 bases). The CDR3 has 13 residues. Trimming cost V 5 bases and J 7 bases, with 12 bases left between them. Germline CDR1 reads LGHDT; CDR2 reads YNNKEL (reference sequence). The CDR3 loop reads CASSWRGGNEQFF. CDR3 bases: TGTGCCAGCAGCTGGAGGGGGGGAAATGAGCAGTTCTTC.

This clonotype has ten or more counts. V is TRBV11-2 and J is TRBJ2-1; 7 bases line up with TRBD1. The V gene's germline CDR1 is SGHAT and CDR2 FQNNGV. The CDR3 contains 17 residues. Germline trimming cut 7 bases from V and 7 bases from J; bases unmatched to any gene: 19. The CDR3 sequence: CASIHYGRDSRWNEQFF. DNA for the CDR3: TGTGCCAGCATCCATTACGGCCGGGACAGTCGATGGAATGAGCAGTTCTTC.

This clonotype occurred a few times. The chain carries TRBV6-5 and TRBJ2-2; TRBD1 matches 7 bases. The J segment lost 3 bases and the V segment lost 8 bases, leaving 6 bases of the junction unmatched. The CDR3 covers 14 residues. CDR1 is MNHEY, CDR2 SVGAGI, per germline. CDR3 protein: CASARDRYTGELFF. Here the CDR3 DNA reads TGTGCCAGCGCCCGGGACAGATACACCGGGGAGCTGTTTTTT.

The chain combines TRBV5-1 with TRBJ2-3; D remains unclear. V shed 4 bases and J shed 2 bases, with 8 bases lying between them. The CDR3 totals 13 residues. From germline, CDR1 is SGHRS and CDR2 YFSETQ. The CDR3 DNA reads TGCGCCAGCAGCGGGGTTGCCACAGATACGCAGTATTTT. The encoded protein is CASSGVATDTQYF.

This clonotype has ten or more counts. The chain joins TRBV6-6 to TRBJ1-2; D is ambiguous. In germline, CDR1 is MNHNY, CDR2 SVGAGI (reference sequence). This CDR3 region has 12 residues. Trimming stripped 7 bases from V and 6 bases from J, with 12 bases between. This CDR3 reads CASTPPGNGYTF. The CDR3 region has the DNA TGTGCCAGCACTCCTCCCGGAAATGGCTACACCTTC.

This clonotype was seen repeatedly, ten times or more. J is TRBJ2-3 and V is TRBV20-1, with 11 bases lining up with TRBD2. The V segment lost 6 bases and the J segment 3 bases; nucleotides outside the gene matches: 11. CDR1 is DFQATT, CDR2 SNEGSKA, per germline (reference sequence). There are 16 residues in the CDR3. The CDR3 protein is CSATPIAGGPTDTQYF. The DNA of the CDR3 is TGCAGTGCAACTCCTATAGCGGGAGGGCCAACAGATACGCAGTATTTT.

This clonotype was observed at least ten times. The chain combines TRBV12-3 or TRBV12-4 with TRBJ1-2; 11 bases map to TRBD1. The V gene end was trimmed by 6 bases and the J gene end by 9 bases; junction bases not matched to a gene: 9. The CDR3 runs to 14 residues. The CDR3 sequence: CASSGTGGKRSYTF. CDR3 nucleotide sequence: TGTGCCAGCAGCGGGACAGGGGGTAAAAGGAGCTACACCTTC.

In its sample, this clonotype was seen many times. The chain is built from TRBV12-3 or TRBV12-4 and TRBJ1-5; D is perhaps TRBD1 (5 bases). Between the trimmed V and J ends, which lost 3 bases and 10 bases, there was a span of 16 bases. CDR3 size: 14 residues. The CDR3 DNA sequence: TGTGCCAGCAGTTTTTGGGGGGAATCTCGACCCCAGCATTTT. Encoded protein: CASSFWGESRPQHF.

Comment on this clonotype: Sequence at one end of the junction differs from germline and may be a read error. The chain has TRBV5-8 and TRBJ2-1; possible D gene TRBD2, 6 bases. This CDR3 comprises 16 residues. CDR1 is SGHTS and CDR2 is YDEGEE in the germline V gene. CDR3 amino acids: CASSFTGGFSYSEQFF. DNA of the CDR3: TGTGCCAGCAGCTTTACCGGGGGATTCTCCTACAGTGAGCAGTTCTTC.

This clonotype was seen repeatedly, ten times or more. The CDR3 loop is CASKGGRYNEQFF. DNA of the CDR3: TGTGCCAGCAAGGGCGGGAGATACAATGAGCAGTTCTTC. The chain joins TRBV2 to TRBJ2-1; 7 nucleotides line up with TRBD2. J lost 4 bases, V lost 7 bases, and 4 bases had no gene match. The CDR3 has 13 amino acids. CDR1 is SNHLY, CDR2 FYNNEI, per germline.

This clonotype has at least ten counts. The V gene is TRBV11-2, the J gene TRBJ2-7; no firm D call. The CDR3 consists of 13 residues. Trimming stripped 5 bases from V and 6 bases from J, with 14 bases between. Germline CDR1 SGHAT, CDR2 FQNNGV. The CDR3 region has the DNA TGTGCCAGCAGCCCAAGTGGTGTACGCGAGCAGTACTTC. Protein: CASSPSGVREQYF. Full variable domain (missing parts from reference TRBV11-2 and TRBJ2-7): EAGVAQSPRYKIIEKRQSVAFWCNPISGHATLYWYQQILGQGPKLLIQFQNNGVVDDSQLPKDRFSAERLKGVDSTLKIQPAKLEDSAVYLCASSPSGVREQYFGPGTRLTVT.

Ten or more counts support this clonotype. The V and J genes are TRBV12-5 and TRBJ1-2, with 7 bases lining up with TRBD1. Germline trimming cut 1 base from V and 10 bases from J; bases unmatched to any gene: 9. The CDR3 runs 14 residues. Germline lookup yields CDR1 LGHNT and CDR2 FRNRAP. The CDR3 loop reads CASGLGRQGGVYTF. Here the CDR3 DNA reads TGTGCTAGTGGTTTGGGGAGACAGGGCGGAGTCTACACCTTC.

This clonotype was observed at least ten times. The chain employs TRBV6-1 and TRBJ1-6; no reliable D call. Trimming removed 4 bases from V and 5 bases from J, with 9 bases in between. Germline CDR1 is MNHNS and CDR2 is SASEGT. This CDR3 has 14 amino acids. The CDR3 bases are TGTGCCAGCAGTGTTCAAGGGAATAATTCACCCCTCCACTTT. Protein: CASSVQGNNSPLHF.

This clonotype was found many times. The chain joins TRBV14 to TRBJ2-7; D ambiguous. The germline CDR1 and CDR2 sequences are SGHDN and FVKESK. The CDR3 is 15 amino acids. V dropped 4 bases and J dropped 0 bases, with 13 bases sitting between them. CDR3 sequence reads: CASSRGTWSSYEQYF. In DNA form, the CDR3 reads TGTGCCAGCAGCCGTGGTACCTGGAGCTCCTACGAGCAGTACTTC.

This clonotype occurred a few times. The chain uses TRBV27 and TRBJ2-3, with TRBD2 as a possible D gene (6 bases). The CDR3 covers 15 residues. Germline CDR1 and CDR2: MNHEY and SMNVEV (reference sequence). Trimming removed 1 base at V and 2 bases at J, with 10 bases between. CDR3 nucleotides: TGTGCCAGCAGTTTATTTCTAGCGAACACAGATACGCAGTATTTT. Protein: CASSLFLANTDTQYF.

The chain carries TRBV7-6 and TRBJ1-5; no clear D. The V end lost 3 bases, the J end lost 6 bases, and 9 bases lay between the germline ends. In germline, CDR1 is SGHVS, CDR2 FNYEAQ. The CDR3 contains 13 residues. The CDR3 protein is CASSFGEVQPQHF. The DNA of the CDR3 is TGTGCCAGCAGCTTCGGGGAGGTTCAGCCCCAGCATTTT.